These 20 T cell receptor beta chains were sequenced from one sample in a study of T-cell memory formation after mild COVID-19. TCRdb analysed the 5' RACE reads with MiXCR anew, one entry per CDR3 protein. Counted here are about 430,000 distinct CDR3 sequences, more than 15% occurring once; the ten biggest clones make up about a fifth. What was sequenced was PBMCs or a T cell subset sorted from them (not recorded which). The receptors here all came from a man aged 18 to 29 who had mild COVID-19 (a few samples of this study predate the infection). Cell type and time point are not known.

This clonotype was picked up a small number of times. This sequence joins TRBV4-1 and TRBJ2-3; 8 bases line up with TRBD2. From germline, CDR1 is MGHRA and CDR2 YSYEKL. Trimming took 2 bases from V and 6 from J; bases not matched to a gene: 10. The CDR3 extends over 16 amino acids. The CDR3 DNA follows: TGCGCCAGCAGCCAAAGCCTAGCGGGTACCTCGGATACGCAGTATTTT. This translates into CASSQSLAGTSDTQYF.

The genes are TRBV12-3 or TRBV12-4 and TRBJ2-4; maybe TRBD1 (6 bases). V was trimmed by 2 bases and J by 7 bases, leaving 12 bases between them. CDR3 size: 14 residues. The CDR3 nucleotides are TGTGCCAGCAGTTTACCAGGGGCGCGGAACATTCAGTACTTC. Protein sequence: CASSLPGARNIQYF.

This clonotype was seen more than once but under ten times. This chain uses TRBV12-3 or TRBV12-4 with TRBJ1-2, with a weak D call TRBD1 (5 bases). The V end lost 4 bases, the J end lost 6 bases, and 12 bases lay between the germline ends. This CDR3 contains 13 residues. The CDR3 spells CASSSPGRDGYTF. For the CDR3, the DNA is TGTGCCAGCAGTTCCCCAGGGCGCGATGGCTACACCTTC.

The CDR3 loop reads CASSQLIGTGELFF. CDR3 nucleotide sequence: TGTGCCAGCAGTCAGCTTATCGGGACCGGGGAGCTGTTTTTT. The chain is built from TRBV6-2 or TRBV6-3 and TRBJ2-2; D remains ambiguous. The CDR3 has 14 residues. The germline V and J ends were trimmed by 5 bases and 5 bases, with 12 bases remaining between them. Germline CDR1 MNHEY, CDR2 SVGEGT.

This clonotype was counted many times. The chain recombines TRBV7-8 with TRBJ2-5; the match to TRBD1 covers 8 bases. CDR3 size: 13 residues. Germline CDR1 and CDR2: SGHVS and FQNEAQ. V lost 3 bases to trimming and J lost 6 bases; unmatched junction nucleotides: 3. CDR3 coding DNA: TGTGCCAGCAGCTTTGGACAGGGAAAGACCCAGTACTTC. Its translation: CASSFGQGKTQYF.

The rearrangement joins TRBV6-5 to TRBJ2-3; maybe TRBD2 (6 bases). This CDR3 region has 18 residues. Between the trimmed V and J ends, which lost 6 bases and 3 bases, there was a span of 25 bases. Germline CDR1 and CDR2: MNHEY and SVGAGI. CDR3 loop: CASSQLIPSSAFTDTQYF. The CDR3 DNA follows: TGTGCCAGCAGCCAACTTATCCCCTCTAGCGCGTTTACAGATACGCAGTATTTT.

This clonotype was picked up a small number of times. The chain uses TRBV11-3 and TRBJ2-3; weak D call: TRBD2 (6 bases). Germline CDR1 is SGHNT and CDR2 is YENEEA. This CDR3 contains 15 residues. Trimming left V 5 bases short and J 4 bases short, with 16 bases between. The CDR3 sequence is CASSPRLGEADTQYF. For the CDR3, the DNA is TGTGCCAGCAGCCCGCGTCTAGGGGAGGCAGATACGCAGTATTTT. Variable domain in full (rest from reference TRBV11-3 and TRBJ2-3): EAGVVQSPRYKIIEKKQPVAFWCNPISGHNTLYWYLQNLGQGPELLIRYENEEAVDDSQLPKDRFSAERLKGVDSTLKIQPAELGDSAVYLCASSPRLGEADTQYFGPGTRLTVL.

This clonotype was found a few times. The rearrangement links TRBV27 to TRBJ1-1; D not resolved. Germline CDR1 reads MNHEY; CDR2 reads SMNVEV (reference sequence). V dropped 2 bases and J dropped 5 bases, with 9 bases sitting between them. The CDR3 has 13 residues. CDR3 sequence reads: CASSLLSTTEAFF. Written as DNA, the CDR3 is TGTGCCAGCAGTTTACTTTCTACAACTGAAGCTTTCTTT.

This clonotype has more than one count but fewer than ten. One end of the junction is discordant with germline, which a read error may explain. In DNA form, the CDR3 reads TGTGCCAGCAGCCAAGGGCCGGGACTCCCGAATTTT. Protein: CASSQGPGLPNF. V gene TRBV3-1 combines with J gene TRBJ1-5, with D possibly TRBD1 on 5 matching bases. This CDR3 is built from 12 residues. Looked up from germline, CDR1 is LGHDT and CDR2 is YNNKEL (reference sequence).

This clonotype was recorded a few times. The chain couples TRBV2 to TRBJ1-2; 10 nucleotides line up with TRBD1. Germline V gives CDR1 SNHLY, CDR2 FYNNEI. V lost 9 bases to trimming and J lost 9 bases; unmatched junction nucleotides: 10. CDR3 length: 13 residues. Written as DNA, the CDR3 is TGTGCCAGTAACCGGGACAGGGGTAGGAGCTACACCTTC. Translation gives CASNRDRGRSYTF.

This clonotype was seen more than once but under ten times. In DNA, the CDR3 is TGCGCCAGCAGCCAAGTACTAGCGGGGGATAACACAGATACGCAGTATTTT. It is translated as CASSQVLAGDNTDTQYF. The chain uses TRBV4-3 and TRBJ2-3; 11 nucleotides match TRBD2. With V trimmed by 1 base and J by 2 bases, 5 bases remained unmatched. CDR3 length: 17 amino acids. The germline V gene has CDR1 LGHNA and CDR2 YSLEER.

This clonotype was counted only a few times. V gene TRBV5-1 combines with J gene TRBJ2-5, with D uncertain. The CDR3 sequence is 14 residues long. CDR1 is SGHRS, CDR2 YFSETQ, per germline. V was shortened by 0 bases and J by 4 bases, with 10 bases between the two germline ends. This CDR3 reads CASSLAQRRETQYF. CDR3 bases: TGCGCCAGCAGCTTGGCCCAGCGCCGAGAGACCCAGTACTTC.

The genes are TRBV30 and TRBJ2-5; D gene ambiguous. CDR1 is GTSNPN, CDR2 SVGIG, per germline (reference sequence). V lost 2 bases to trimming and J lost 1 base, with 11 bases between them. The CDR3 loop spans 14 amino acids. The CDR3 region has the DNA TGTGCCTGGAGTTCGGTCTTCCCCCAAGAGACCCAGTACTTC. This sequence encodes CAWSSVFPQETQYF.

The V and J genes are TRBV10-2 and TRBJ2-5; 11 nucleotides match TRBD2. Losses at the gene ends were 5 bases for V and 5 bases for J; bases not matched to a gene: 4. In germline, CDR1 is WSHSY, CDR2 SAAADI. CDR3 length equals 14 residues. CDR3 sequence reads: CASSWTSGRETQYF. The CDR3 DNA sequence: TGCGCCAGCAGTTGGACTAGCGGGCGGGAGACCCAGTACTTC.

This rearrangement joins TRBV10-3 to TRBJ2-5; 13 nucleotides line up with TRBD2. Germline lookup yields CDR1 ENHRY and CDR2 SYGVKD. The CDR3 is 14 residues long. J lost 2 bases, V lost 10 bases, and 4 bases had no gene match. The CDR3 DNA sequence: TGTGCCACCACGACTAGCGGGGGGCAAGAGACCCAGTACTTC. This translates into CATTTSGGQETQYF.

The V gene is TRBV7-6, the J gene TRBJ2-3; D gene ambiguous. The CDR3 is 13 residues long. V shed 1 base and J shed 7 bases, with 9 bases lying between them. Germline V lookup: CDR1 SGHVS, CDR2 FNYEAQ. The CDR3 protein is CASSLGLPYTQYF. CDR3 coding DNA: TGTGCCAGCAGCTTAGGGCTACCATATACGCAGTATTTT.

The gene calls are TRBV3-1 and TRBJ2-3; a weak D match, TRBD2 (6 bases). The germline V gene has CDR1 LGHDT and CDR2 YNNKEL (reference sequence). V was pared by 0 bases and J by 1 base, with 11 bases between. The CDR3 runs to 16 residues. CDR3 sequence: CASSQETWGGTDTQYF. The CDR3 DNA sequence: TGTGCCAGCAGCCAAGAAACGTGGGGGGGCACAGATACGCAGTATTTT.

The genes are TRBV5-4 and TRBJ1-3, with 7 bases lining up with TRBD1. The CDR3 is made up of 14 amino acids. V was clipped by 5 bases and J by 1 base; unmatched bases: 3. CDR1 is SGHNT, CDR2 YYREEE, per germline (reference sequence). CDR3 region: CASRPGGSGNTIYF. CDR3 in DNA: TGTGCCAGCAGACCAGGGGGTTCTGGAAACACCATATATTTT.

The J gene is TRBJ1-5, the V gene TRBV6-6, with TRBD1 as a possible D gene (5 bases). V was trimmed by 5 bases and J by 7 bases, leaving 12 bases between them. The CDR3 sequence is 13 residues long. In germline, CDR1 is MNHNY, CDR2 SVGAGI (reference sequence). In DNA, the CDR3 is TGTGCCAGCAGTACCCTGGGGGAACAGCCCCAGCATTTT. It is translated as CASSTLGEQPQHF.

The chain combines TRBV28 with TRBJ2-5; D tentatively fits TRBD1 or TRBD2 (6 bases each). Germline V lookup: CDR1 MDHEN, CDR2 SYDVKM. The germline V and J ends were trimmed by 6 bases and 2 bases, with 13 bases remaining between them. The CDR3 contains 14 residues. The CDR3 sequence: CASRSGATQETQYF. The CDR3 DNA sequence: TGTGCCAGCAGGTCGGGGGCCACTCAAGAGACCCAGTACTTC. Filled out from reference TRBV28 and TRBJ2-5, the complete variable domain reads DVKVTQSSRYLVKRTGEKVFLECVQDMDHENMFWYRQDPGLGLRLIYFSYDVKMKEKGDIPEGYSVSREKKERFSLILESASTNQTSMYLCASRSGATQETQYFGPGTRLLVL.